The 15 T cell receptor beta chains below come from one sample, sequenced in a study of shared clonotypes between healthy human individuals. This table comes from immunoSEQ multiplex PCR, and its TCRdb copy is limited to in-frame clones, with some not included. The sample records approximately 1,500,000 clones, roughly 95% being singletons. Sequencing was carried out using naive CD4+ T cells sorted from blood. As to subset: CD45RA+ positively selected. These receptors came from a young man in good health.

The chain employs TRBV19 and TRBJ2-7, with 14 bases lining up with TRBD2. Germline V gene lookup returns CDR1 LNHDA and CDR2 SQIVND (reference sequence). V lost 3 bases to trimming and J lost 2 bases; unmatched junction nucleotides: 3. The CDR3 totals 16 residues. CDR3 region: CASSIGLAGGTYEQYF. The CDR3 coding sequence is TGTGCCAGTAGTATTGGACTAGCGGGAGGCACCTACGAGCAGTACTTC. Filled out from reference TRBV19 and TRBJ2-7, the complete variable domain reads DGGITQSPKYLFRKEGQNVTLSCEQNLNHDAMYWYRQDPGQGLRLIYYSQIVNDFQKGDIAEGYSVSREKKESFPLTVTSAQKNPTAFYLCASSIGLAGGTYEQYFGPGTRLTVT.

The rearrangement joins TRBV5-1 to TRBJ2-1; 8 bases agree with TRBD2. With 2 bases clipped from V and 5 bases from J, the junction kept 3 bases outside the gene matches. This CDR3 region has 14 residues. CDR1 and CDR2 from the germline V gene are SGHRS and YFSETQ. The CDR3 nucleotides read TGCGCCAGCAGCTTAGCGGGAGCTCACAATGAGCAGTTCTTC. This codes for CASSLAGAHNEQFF.

The CDR3 reads CASSGGSESTEAFF. The DNA for the CDR3 is TGTGCCAGCAGCGGGGGATCAGAGTCCACTGAAGCTTTCTTT. V and J are TRBV5-4 and TRBJ1-1, with D maybe TRBD1 (5 bases). CDR1 is SGHNT and CDR2 is YYREEE in the germline V gene (reference sequence). Trimming removed 4 bases from V and 4 bases from J, with 14 bases in between. The CDR3 is 14 amino acids. Full variable domain (rest looked up from reference TRBV5-4 and TRBJ1-1): ETGVTQSPTHLIKTRGQQVTLRCSSQSGHNTVSWYQQALGQGPQFIFQYYREEENGRGNFPPRFSGLQFPNYSSELNVNALELDDSALYLCASSGGSESTEAFFGQGTRLTVV.

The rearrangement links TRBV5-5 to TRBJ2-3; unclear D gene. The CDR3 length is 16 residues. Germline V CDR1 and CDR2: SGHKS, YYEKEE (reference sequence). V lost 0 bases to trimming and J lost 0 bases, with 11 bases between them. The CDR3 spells CASSLDGFASTDTQYF. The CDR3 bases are TGTGCCAGCAGCTTGGATGGGTTTGCTAGCACAGATACGCAGTATTTT.

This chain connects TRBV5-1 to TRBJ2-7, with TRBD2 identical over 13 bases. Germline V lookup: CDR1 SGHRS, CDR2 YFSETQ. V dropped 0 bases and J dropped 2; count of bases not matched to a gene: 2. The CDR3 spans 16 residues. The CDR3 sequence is CASSLGTSGRTYEQYF. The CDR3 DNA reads TGCGCCAGCAGCTTGGGGACTAGCGGGAGAACCTACGAGCAGTACTTC.

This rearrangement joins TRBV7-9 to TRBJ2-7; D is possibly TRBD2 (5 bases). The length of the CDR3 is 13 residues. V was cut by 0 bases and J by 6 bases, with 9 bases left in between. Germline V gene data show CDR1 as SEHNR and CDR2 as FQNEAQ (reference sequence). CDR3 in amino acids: CASSLAAGIEQYF. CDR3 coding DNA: TGTGCCAGCAGCTTAGCCGCCGGGATCGAGCAGTACTTC.

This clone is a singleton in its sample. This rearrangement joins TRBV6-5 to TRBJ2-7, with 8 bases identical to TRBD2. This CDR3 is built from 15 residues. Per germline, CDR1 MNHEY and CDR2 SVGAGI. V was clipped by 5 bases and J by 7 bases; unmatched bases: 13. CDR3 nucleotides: TGTGCCAGCAGTCTCGATTTCCAGGGGACTAGGGAGCAGTACTTC. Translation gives CASSLDFQGTREQYF.

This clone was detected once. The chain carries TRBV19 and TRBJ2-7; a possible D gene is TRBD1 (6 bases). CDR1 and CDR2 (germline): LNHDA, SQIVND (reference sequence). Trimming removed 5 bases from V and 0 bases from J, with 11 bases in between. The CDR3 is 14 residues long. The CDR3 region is CASSRTGNSYEQYF. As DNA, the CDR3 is TGTGCCAGTAGTCGAACAGGGAACTCCTACGAGCAGTACTTC.

CDR3 residues: CASSARDMDYEQYF. CDR3 coding DNA: TGCGCCAGCAGCGCCCGGGACATGGACTACGAGCAGTACTTC. This chain links TRBV4-1 with TRBJ2-7; TRBD1 is a possible D gene (6 bases). V was cut by 5 bases and J by 3 bases, with 14 bases left in between. Germline CDR1 is MGHRA and CDR2 is YSYEKL. The CDR3 totals 14 residues.

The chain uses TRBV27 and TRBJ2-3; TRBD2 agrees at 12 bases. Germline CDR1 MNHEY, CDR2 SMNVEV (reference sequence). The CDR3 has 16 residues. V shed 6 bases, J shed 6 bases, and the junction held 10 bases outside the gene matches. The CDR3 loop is CASRQTSGSRHDTQYF. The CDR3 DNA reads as TGTGCCAGCAGACAGACTAGCGGGAGCCGGCACGATACGCAGTATTTT.

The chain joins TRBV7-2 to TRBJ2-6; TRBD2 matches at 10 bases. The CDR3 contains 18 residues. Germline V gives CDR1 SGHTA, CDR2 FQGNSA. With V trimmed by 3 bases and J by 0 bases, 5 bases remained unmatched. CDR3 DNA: TGTGCCAGCAGCTTTTCACTAGCGGGACCCTCTGGGGCCAACGTCCTGACTTTC. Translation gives CASSFSLAGPSGANVLTF.

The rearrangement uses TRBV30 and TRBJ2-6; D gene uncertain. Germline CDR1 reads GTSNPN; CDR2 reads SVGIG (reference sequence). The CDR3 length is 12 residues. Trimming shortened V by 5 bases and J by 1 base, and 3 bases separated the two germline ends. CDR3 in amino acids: CAWESGANVLTF. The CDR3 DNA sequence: TGTGCCTGGGAGTCTGGGGCCAACGTCCTGACTTTC.

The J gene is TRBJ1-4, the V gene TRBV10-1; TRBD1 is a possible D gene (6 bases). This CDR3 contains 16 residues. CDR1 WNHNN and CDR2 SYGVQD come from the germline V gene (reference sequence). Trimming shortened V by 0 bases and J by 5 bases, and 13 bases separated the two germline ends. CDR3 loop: CASSESQGRGNEKLFF. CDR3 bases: TGCGCCAGCAGTGAGTCACAGGGCCGGGGGAATGAAAAACTGTTTTTT.

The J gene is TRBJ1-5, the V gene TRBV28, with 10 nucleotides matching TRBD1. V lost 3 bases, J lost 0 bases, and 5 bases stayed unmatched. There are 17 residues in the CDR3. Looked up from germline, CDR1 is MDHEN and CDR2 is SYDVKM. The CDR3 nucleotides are TGTGCCAGCAGTTTCTACGGGACAGGGGATAGCAATCAGCCCCAGCATTTT. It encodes CASSFYGTGDSNQPQHF.

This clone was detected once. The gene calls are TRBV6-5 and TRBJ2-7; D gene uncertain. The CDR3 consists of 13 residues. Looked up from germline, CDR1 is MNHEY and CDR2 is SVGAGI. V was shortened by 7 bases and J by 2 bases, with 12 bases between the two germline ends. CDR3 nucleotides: TGTGCCAGCATCCAACTATATCCCTACGAGCAGTACTTC. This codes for CASIQLYPYEQYF.